This T cell receptor (beta chain) originates from a study of blood T cell repertoires in COVID-19. Overall study: Sources were T cells, B-cell-depleted T cells, or PBMCs; the material itself was cDNA or gDNA.

Per germline, CDR1 MNHEY and CDR2 SVGAGI. The CDR3 consists of 15 residues. With 6 bases clipped from V and 3 bases from J, the junction kept 6 bases outside the gene matches. Those who participated ranged in age from roughly 18 to 89 years and resided in 20 to 30 US areas. Participants' reported clinical history set cohort assignment. Two negative PCRs, clearance, or symptom resolution were required of recovered Cohort 3 donors. Generated by immunoSEQ multiplex PCR, the TCRdb table keeps only in-frame clones and is missing some. Among fewer than 400,000 clones listed, just over 85% were seen once. Sequenced sample: PBMCs or T cells enriched from blood (not recorded which). The V gene is TRBV6-5, the J gene TRBJ1-3; TRBD1 matches 9 bases. The TCR originated in a man between 25 and 39 years old who had recovered from COVID-19. As DNA, the CDR3 is TGTGCCAGCAGCCGGACAGGGGAAGTTGGAAACACCATATATTTT. As protein: CASSRTGEVGNTIYF.